This TCR beta chain was documented in a study of cytomegalovirus exposure and HLA in healthy donors. Study as a whole: Within an early data release were around 80 million unique TCRs drawn from HLA-typed donors.

Worth noting for this clone: What it binds is not known.

The PCR employed 60 Vbeta primers together with 13 Jbeta primers. Repertoires were generated with immunoSEQ multiplex PCR, while TCRdb's copy carries only in-frame clones and drops some. The sample has about 63,000 clones, more than 60% seen once. Study outcomes and limitations: Published work reported that the classifier diagnosed cytomegalovirus status with high specificity and sensitivity. Cytomegalovirus-associated TCR beta chains were listed, numbering 164.

Germline CDR1 and CDR2: SGHTA and FQGNSA. The CDR3 extends over 14 amino acids. The V segment lost 5 bases and the J segment 5 bases; nucleotides outside the gene matches: 6. The gene calls are TRBV7-2 and TRBJ2-3, with 8 bases aligning to TRBD1. The clonotype was recovered from a woman aged 25 to 39 in good health and CMV-seronegative. Sequenced sample: PBMCs. CDR3 residues: CASSISGGGDTQYF. Written as DNA, the CDR3 is TGTGCCAGCAGCATCTCAGGGGGCGGAGATACGCAGTATTTT.